Listed below are T cell receptor beta chains from one sample, sequenced in a study of T cells after yellow fever vaccination. MiXCR, applied by TCRdb to the 5' RACE reads, yields one record per CDR3 protein. The sample holds under 200,000 distinct CDR3 sequences; 9.5% to 11% are singletons and the top ten take around 34%. The sequences come from CD8+ T cells sorted from PBMCs, collected 15 days after the yellow fever booster vaccination. These receptors all stem from a man between 18 and 35 years old who received the YFV17D yellow fever vaccine. CDR3s include the opening cysteine and the closing phenylalanine or tryptophan. D genes are given only for firm matches. Expanded clones are given a class, and other clones once, few, many or no size at all.

TRBV7-9	NA	TRBD1	CASSSQGAGGSYEQYF
TRBV5-1	many	NA	CASSLGLFNEKLFF
TRBV5-1	NA	TRBD2	CASRDRTSGGYQETQYF
TRBV27	few	TRBD2	CASSHLAPGGGNEQFF
TRBV6-5	NA	NA	CASSQSQSSYNEQFF
TRBV7-2	few	TRBD2	CASSLSGGITDTQYF
TRBV4-1	many	TRBD1	CASSQRDSSFTDGYTF
TRBV5-1	few	NA	CASSLVWVAWNTDTQYF
TRBV2	NA	TRBD2	CATSTGLAEETQYF
TRBV12-3/TRBV12-4	few	NA	CASSLGLVPGTQYF
TRBV5-4	large	NA	CASSLDGTSYNEQFF
TRBV3-1	few	NA	CASSQWGLTNTDTQYF
TRBV11-2	few	NA	CASSHGGIDYGYTF
TRBV21-1	many	NA	CASSKRDREQETQYF
TRBV10-3	NA	NA	CAISKPSTDTQYF
TRBV27	few	TRBD1	CASWARGGPANYGYTF
TRBV7-9	NA	NA	CASSSTRQDHYGYTF
TRBV12-3/TRBV12-4	few	NA	CASISDNYNEQFF
TRBV5-4	few	NA	CASSPRGVYEQYF
TRBV10-1	NA	NA	CASSEWPLGDEQYF
TRBV9	NA	TRBD1	CASSDGTGETGELFF
TRBV27	few	TRBD1	CASSLGPGQGGPLYEQYF
TRBV12-3/TRBV12-4	few	TRBD2	CASSLISGGATDTQYF
TRBV4-1	many	NA	CAAGADTHNEQFF
TRBV7-9	NA	NA	CASSGRINSEGTIYF
TRBV5-1	few	NA	CASSFSGSMNTEAFF